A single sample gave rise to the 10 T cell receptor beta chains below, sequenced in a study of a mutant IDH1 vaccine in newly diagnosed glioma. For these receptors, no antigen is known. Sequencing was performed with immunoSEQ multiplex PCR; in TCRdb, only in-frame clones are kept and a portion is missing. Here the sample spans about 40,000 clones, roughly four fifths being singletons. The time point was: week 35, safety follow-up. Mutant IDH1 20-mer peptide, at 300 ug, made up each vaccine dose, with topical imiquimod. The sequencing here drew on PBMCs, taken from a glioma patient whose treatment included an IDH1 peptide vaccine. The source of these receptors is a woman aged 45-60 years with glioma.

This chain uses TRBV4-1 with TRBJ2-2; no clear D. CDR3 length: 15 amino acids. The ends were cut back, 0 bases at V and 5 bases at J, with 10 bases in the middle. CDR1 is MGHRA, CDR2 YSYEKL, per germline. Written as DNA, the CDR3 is TGCGCCAGCAGCCAAGAAGGTCCCGGAACCGGGGAGCTGTTTTTT. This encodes CASSQEGPGTGELFF.

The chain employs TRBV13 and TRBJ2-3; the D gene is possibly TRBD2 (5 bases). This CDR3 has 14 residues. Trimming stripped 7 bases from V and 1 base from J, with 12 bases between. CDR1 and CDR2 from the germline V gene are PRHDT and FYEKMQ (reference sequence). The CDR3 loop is CASNEGARTDTQYF. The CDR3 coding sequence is TGTGCCAGCAACGAGGGAGCTCGCACAGATACGCAGTATTTT.

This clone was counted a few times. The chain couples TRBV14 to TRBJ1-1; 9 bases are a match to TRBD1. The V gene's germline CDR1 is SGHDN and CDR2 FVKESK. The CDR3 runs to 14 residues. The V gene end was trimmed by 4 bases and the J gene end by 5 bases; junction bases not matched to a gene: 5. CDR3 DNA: TGTGCCAGCAGCCCGACAGGGGGAGGAACTGAAGCTTTCTTT. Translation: CASSPTGGGTEAFF.

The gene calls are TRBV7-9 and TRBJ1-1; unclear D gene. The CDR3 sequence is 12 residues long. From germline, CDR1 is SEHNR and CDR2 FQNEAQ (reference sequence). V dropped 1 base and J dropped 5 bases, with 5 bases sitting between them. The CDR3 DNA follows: TGTGCCAGCAGCTTAGGCTCGACTGAAGCTTTCTTT. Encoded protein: CASSLGSTEAFF.

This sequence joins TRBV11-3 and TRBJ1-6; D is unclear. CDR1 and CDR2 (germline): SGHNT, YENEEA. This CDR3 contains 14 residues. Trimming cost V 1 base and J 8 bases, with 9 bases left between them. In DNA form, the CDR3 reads TGTGCCAGCAGCTTAGGATCCCTAGATTCACCCCTCCACTTT. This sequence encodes CASSLGSLDSPLHF. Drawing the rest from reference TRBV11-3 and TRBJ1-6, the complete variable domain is EAGVVQSPRYKIIEKKQPVAFWCNPISGHNTLYWYLQNLGQGPELLIRYENEEAVDDSQLPKDRFSAERLKGVDSTLKIQPAELGDSAVYLCASSLGSLDSPLHFGNGTRLTVT.

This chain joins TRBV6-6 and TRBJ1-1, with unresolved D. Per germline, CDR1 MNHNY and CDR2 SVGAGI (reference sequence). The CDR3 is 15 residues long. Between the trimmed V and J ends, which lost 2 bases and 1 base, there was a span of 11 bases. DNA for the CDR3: TGTGCCAGCAGTTACGGAGACGGGCGGAACACTGAAGCTTTCTTT. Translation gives CASSYGDGRNTEAFF.

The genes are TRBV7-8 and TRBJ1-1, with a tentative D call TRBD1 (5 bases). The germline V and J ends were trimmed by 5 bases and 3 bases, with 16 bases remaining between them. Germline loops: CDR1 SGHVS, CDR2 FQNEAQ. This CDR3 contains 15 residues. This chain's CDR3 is CASSLGGPGDTEAFF. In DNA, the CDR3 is TGTGCCAGCAGCCTGGGAGGCCCGGGGGACACTGAAGCTTTCTTT.

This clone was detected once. The CDR3 sequence is CASSFWGLDFTSTDTQYF. The CDR3 nucleotides read TGTGCCAGCAGCTTTTGGGGACTAGACTTTACTAGCACAGATACGCAGTATTTT. The gene calls are TRBV7-3 and TRBJ2-3, with TRBD2 identical over 8 bases. J gave up 0 bases and V 3 bases, and 11 bases lay outside the gene matches. CDR1 is SGHTA, CDR2 FQGTGA, per germline. This CDR3 spans 18 amino acids.

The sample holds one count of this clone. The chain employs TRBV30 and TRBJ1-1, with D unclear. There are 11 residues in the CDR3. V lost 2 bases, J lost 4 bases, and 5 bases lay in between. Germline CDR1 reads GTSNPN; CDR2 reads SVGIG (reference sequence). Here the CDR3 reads CAWSTATEAFF. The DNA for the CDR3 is TGTGCCTGGAGTACCGCCACTGAAGCTTTCTTT. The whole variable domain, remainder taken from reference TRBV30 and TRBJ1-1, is SQTIHQWPATLVQPVGSPLSLECTVEGTSNPNLYWYRQAAGRGLQLLFYSVGIGQISSEVPQNLSASRPQDRQFILSSKKLLLSDSGFYLCAWSTATEAFFGQGTRLTVV.

The CDR3 here is CASSSAGSSGNTIYF. CDR3 in DNA: TGTGCCAGTAGTTCAGCCGGGAGCTCTGGAAACACCATATATTTT. The chain has TRBV19 and TRBJ1-3; D uncertain. The length of the CDR3 is 15 residues. The V gene's germline CDR1 is LNHDA and CDR2 SQIVND (reference sequence). The V end was cut by 5 bases, the J end by 0 bases, with 11 bases between.